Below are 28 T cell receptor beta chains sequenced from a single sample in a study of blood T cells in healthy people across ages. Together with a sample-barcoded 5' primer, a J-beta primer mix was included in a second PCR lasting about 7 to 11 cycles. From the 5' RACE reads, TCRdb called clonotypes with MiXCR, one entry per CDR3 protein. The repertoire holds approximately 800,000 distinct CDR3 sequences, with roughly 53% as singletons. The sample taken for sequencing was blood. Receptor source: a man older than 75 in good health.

The CDR3 DNA reads as TGTGCCAGCAGTGAACTCTGGGGTGAGGTTAAACCCCAGCATTTT. Translating gives CASSELWGEVKPQHF. This rearrangement joins TRBV2 to TRBJ1-5; D unresolved. Looked up from germline, CDR1 is SNHLY and CDR2 is FYNNEI. CDR3 size: 15 residues. Trimming removed 2 bases from V and 10 bases from J, with 18 bases in between. Variable domain in full (rest from reference TRBV2 and TRBJ1-5): EPEVTQTPSHQVTQMGQEVILRCVPISNHLYFYWYRQILGQKVEFLVSFYNNEISEKSEIFDDQFSVERPDGSNFTLKIRSTKLEDSAMYFCASSELWGEVKPQHFGDGTRLSIL.

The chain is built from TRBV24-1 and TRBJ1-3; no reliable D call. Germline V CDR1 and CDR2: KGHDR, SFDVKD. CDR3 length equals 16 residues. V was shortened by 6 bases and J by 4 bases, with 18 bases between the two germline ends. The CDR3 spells CATSPGRLGGGNTIYF. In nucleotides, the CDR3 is TGTGCCACCAGTCCCGGACGCCTCGGCGGGGGAAACACCATATATTTT.

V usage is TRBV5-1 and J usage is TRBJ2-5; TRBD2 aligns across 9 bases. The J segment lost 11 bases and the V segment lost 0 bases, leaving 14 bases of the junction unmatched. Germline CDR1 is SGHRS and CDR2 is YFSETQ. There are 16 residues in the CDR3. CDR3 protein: CASSLGVREGNNEQYF. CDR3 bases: TGCGCCAGCAGCTTGGGTGTGCGGGAGGGGAACAATGAGCAGTACTTC.

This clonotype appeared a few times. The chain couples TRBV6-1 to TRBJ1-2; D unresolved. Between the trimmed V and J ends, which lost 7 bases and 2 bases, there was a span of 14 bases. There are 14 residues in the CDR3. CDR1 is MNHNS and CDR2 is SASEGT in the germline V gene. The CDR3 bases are TGTGCCAGCATTTTAGGAGACCAAAACTATGGCTACACCTTC. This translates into CASILGDQNYGYTF.

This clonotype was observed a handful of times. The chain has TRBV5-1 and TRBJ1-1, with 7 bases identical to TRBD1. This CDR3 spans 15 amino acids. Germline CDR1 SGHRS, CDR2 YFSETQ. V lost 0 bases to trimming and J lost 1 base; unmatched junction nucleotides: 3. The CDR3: CASSLAGGQNTEAFF. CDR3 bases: TGCGCCAGCAGCTTGGCAGGGGGGCAGAACACTGAAGCTTTCTTT. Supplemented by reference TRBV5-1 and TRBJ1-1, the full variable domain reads KAGVTQTPRYLIKTRGQQVTLSCSPISGHRSVSWYQQTPGQGLQFLFEYFSETQRNKGNFPGRFSGRQFSNSRSEMNVSTLELGDSALYLCASSLAGGQNTEAFFGQGTRLTVV.

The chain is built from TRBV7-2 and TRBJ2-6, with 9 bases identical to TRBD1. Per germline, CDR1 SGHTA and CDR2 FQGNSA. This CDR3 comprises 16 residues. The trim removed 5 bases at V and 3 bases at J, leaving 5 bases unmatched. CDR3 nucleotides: TGTGCCAGCAGCCCACAGGGGGCGGGTGGGGCCAACGTCCTGACTTTC. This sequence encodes CASSPQGAGGANVLTF.

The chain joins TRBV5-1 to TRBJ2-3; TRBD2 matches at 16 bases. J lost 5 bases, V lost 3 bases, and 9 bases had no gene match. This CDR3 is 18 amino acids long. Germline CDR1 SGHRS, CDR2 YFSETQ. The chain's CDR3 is CASSYGGTSGRAGDTQYF. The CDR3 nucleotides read TGCGCCAGCAGCTACGGAGGGACTAGCGGGAGGGCCGGAGATACGCAGTATTTT.

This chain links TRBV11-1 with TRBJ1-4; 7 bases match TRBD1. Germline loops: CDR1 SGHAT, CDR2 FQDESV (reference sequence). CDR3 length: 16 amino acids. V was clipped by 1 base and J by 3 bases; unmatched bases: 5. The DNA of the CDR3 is TGTGCCAGCAGCTTAGATTTGGGACAGCCTAATGAAAAACTGTTTTTT. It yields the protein CASSLDLGQPNEKLFF.

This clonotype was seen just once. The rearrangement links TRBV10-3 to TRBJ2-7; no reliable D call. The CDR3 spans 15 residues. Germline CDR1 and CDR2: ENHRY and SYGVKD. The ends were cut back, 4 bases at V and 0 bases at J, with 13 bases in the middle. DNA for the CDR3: TGTGCCATCAGTGCGAGCGAACCGGGCTCCTACGAGCAGTACTTC. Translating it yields CAISASEPGSYEQYF.

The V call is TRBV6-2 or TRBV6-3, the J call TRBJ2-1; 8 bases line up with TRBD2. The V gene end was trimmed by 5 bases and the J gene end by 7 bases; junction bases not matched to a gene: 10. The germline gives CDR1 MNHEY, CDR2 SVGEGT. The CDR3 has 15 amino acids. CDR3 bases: TGTGCCAGCAGTCCAAGCGGGAGTTCCCATAATGAGCAGTTCTTC. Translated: CASSPSGSSHNEQFF.

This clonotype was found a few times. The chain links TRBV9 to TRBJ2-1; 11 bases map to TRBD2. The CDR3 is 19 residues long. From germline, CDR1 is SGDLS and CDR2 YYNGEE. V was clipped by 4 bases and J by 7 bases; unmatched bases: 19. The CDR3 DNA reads TGTGCCAGCAGCCCCCACGGAGCTAGCGGGAGGCCCTCGGGTAATGAGCAGTTCTTC. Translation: CASSPHGASGRPSGNEQFF.

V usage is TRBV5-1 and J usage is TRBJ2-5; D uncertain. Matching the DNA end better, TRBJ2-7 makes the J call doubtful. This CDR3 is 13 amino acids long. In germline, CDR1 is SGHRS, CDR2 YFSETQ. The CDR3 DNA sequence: TGCGCCAGCAGCGGTCCCGGGTACTACGAGCAGTACTTC. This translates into CASSGPGYYEQYF.

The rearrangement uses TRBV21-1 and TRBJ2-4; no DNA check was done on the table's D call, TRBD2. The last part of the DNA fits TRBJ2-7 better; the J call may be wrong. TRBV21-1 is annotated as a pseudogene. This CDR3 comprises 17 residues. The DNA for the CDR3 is TGTGCCAGCAGCAAAGGGCGGAATGCTAGCGGGAGCCGCGAGCAGTACTTC. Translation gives CASSKGRNASGSREQYF.

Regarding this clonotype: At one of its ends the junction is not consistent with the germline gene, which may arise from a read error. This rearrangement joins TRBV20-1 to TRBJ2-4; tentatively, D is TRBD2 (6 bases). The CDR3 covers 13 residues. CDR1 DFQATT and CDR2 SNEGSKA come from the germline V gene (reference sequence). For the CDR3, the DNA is TGCAGTGCCCGGACGGGAGCCAAAAACATTCAGTACTTT. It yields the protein CSARTGAKNIQYF.

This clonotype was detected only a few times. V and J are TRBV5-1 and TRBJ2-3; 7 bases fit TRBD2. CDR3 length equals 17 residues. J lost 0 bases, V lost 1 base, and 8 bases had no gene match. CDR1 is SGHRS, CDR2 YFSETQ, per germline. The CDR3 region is CASSLWGGSDSTDTQYF. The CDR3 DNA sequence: TGCGCCAGCAGCTTGTGGGGCGGGAGTGACAGCACAGATACGCAGTATTTT.

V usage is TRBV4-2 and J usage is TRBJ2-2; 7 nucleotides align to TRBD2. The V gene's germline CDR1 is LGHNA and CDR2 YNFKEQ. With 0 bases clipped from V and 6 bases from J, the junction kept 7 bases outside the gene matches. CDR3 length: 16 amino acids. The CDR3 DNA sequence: TGTGCCAGCAGCCAAGATGTTGCAGGGAGGGCCGGGGAGCTGTTTTTT. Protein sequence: CASSQDVAGRAGELFF.

CDR3 in DNA: TGTGCCAGCAGCTTACGGTATGGGGAGACCCAGTACTTC. Protein: CASSLRYGETQYF. The V and J genes are TRBV12-3 or TRBV12-4 and TRBJ2-4; no reliable D call. Judging by the DNA end, TRBJ2-5 fits better; the J call may be wrong. CDR3 length equals 13 residues.

The CDR3 nucleotides read TGTGCCAGCAGTGGGAGGGACAGAGGCGTTTCGGCCAAAAACATTCAGTACTTC. It encodes CASSGRDRGVSAKNIQYF. The chain recombines TRBV2 with TRBJ2-4; tentative D call: TRBD1 (7 bases). The length of the CDR3 is 18 residues. The germline V gene has CDR1 SNHLY and CDR2 FYNNEI. The V gene lost 4 bases and the J gene lost 1 base, with 20 bases spanning the gap.

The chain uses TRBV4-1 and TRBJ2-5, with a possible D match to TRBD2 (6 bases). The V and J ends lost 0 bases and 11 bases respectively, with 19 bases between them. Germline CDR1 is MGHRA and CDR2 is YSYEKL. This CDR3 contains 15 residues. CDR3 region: CASSQEGGVRREQYF. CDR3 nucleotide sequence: TGCGCCAGCAGCCAAGAAGGAGGGGTTAGAAGGGAGCAGTACTTC.

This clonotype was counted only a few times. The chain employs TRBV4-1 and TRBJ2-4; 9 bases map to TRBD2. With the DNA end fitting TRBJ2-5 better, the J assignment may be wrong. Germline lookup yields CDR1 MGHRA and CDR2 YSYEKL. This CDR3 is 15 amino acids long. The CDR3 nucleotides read TGCGCCAGCAGCCAAGGAGCGGGAGGATCAGAGACCCAGTACTTC. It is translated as CASSQGAGGSETQYF.

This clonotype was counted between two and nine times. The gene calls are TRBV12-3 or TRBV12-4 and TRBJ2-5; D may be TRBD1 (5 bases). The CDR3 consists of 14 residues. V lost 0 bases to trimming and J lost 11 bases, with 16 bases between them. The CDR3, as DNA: TGTGCCAGCAGTTTAGCGGGGCTGAGTATAGGGCAGTACTTC. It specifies CASSLAGLSIGQYF.

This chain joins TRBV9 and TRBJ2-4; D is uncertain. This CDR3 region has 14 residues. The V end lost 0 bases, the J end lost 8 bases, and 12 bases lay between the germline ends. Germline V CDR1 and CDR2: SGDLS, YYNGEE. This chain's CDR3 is CASSVAQMADIQYF. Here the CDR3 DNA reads TGTGCCAGCAGCGTAGCCCAAATGGCAGACATTCAGTACTTC.

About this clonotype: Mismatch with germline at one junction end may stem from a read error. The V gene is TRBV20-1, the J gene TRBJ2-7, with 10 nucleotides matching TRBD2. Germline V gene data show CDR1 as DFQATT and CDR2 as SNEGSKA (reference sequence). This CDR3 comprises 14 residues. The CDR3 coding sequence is TGCTGTGCTAGAGTAGCGGGAGGACCCTACGAGCAGTACTTC. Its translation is CCARVAGGPYEQYF.

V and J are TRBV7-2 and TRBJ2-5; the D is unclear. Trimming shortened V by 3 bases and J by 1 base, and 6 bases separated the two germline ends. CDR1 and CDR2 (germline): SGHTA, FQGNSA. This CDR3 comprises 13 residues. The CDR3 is CASSFVSQETQYF. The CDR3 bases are TGTGCCAGCAGCTTCGTATCCCAAGAGACCCAGTACTTC.

This CDR3 is CASSEEGQGPYGNQPQHF. CDR3 sequence (DNA): TGTGCCAGCAGTGAAGAAGGGCAGGGTCCCTATGGCAATCAGCCCCAGCATTTT. V usage is TRBV2 and J usage is TRBJ1-5, with D tentatively TRBD1 (5 bases). CDR1 is SNHLY, CDR2 FYNNEI, per germline. The CDR3 length is 18 residues. V dropped 1 base and J dropped 2 bases, with 18 bases sitting between them.

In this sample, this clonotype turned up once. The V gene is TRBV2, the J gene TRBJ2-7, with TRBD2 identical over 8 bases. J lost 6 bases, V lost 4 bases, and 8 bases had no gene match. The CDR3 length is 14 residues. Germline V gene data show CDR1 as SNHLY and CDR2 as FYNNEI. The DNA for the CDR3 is TGTGCCAGCAGTGCCCGGGAGGGCGGGTCCGAGCAGTACTTC. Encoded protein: CASSAREGGSEQYF. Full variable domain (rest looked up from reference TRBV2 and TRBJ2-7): EPEVTQTPSHQVTQMGQEVILRCVPISNHLYFYWYRQILGQKVEFLVSFYNNEISEKSEIFDDQFSVERPDGSNFTLKIRSTKLEDSAMYFCASSAREGGSEQYFGPGTRLTVT.

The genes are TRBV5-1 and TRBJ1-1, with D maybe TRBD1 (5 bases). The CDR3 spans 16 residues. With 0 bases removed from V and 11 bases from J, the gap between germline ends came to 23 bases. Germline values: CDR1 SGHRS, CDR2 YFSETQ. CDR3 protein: CASSLGTDTLRGVAFF. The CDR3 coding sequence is TGCGCCAGCAGCTTGGGAACGGACACGTTGAGGGGTGTGGCTTTCTTT.

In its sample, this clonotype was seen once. The CDR3 protein is CASSPSGSRPDTQYF. The CDR3 DNA reads as TGCGCCAGCAGCCCTAGCGGGAGTCGCCCAGATACGCAGTATTTT. V and J are TRBV5-1 and TRBJ2-3; TRBD2 agrees at 10 bases. This CDR3 is 15 amino acids long. Germline CDR1 and CDR2: SGHRS and YFSETQ. With V trimmed by 4 bases and J by 4 bases, 6 bases remained unmatched.